These 10 T cell receptor beta chains were all obtained from the same sample, sequenced in a study of blood T cells in healthy people across ages. PCR was performed a second time for about 7 to 12 cycles using a sample-barcoded 5' primer and a J-beta primer mix. A single record per CDR3 protein comes from TCRdb applying MiXCR to the 5' RACE reads. The sample has about 1 million distinct CDR3 sequences; 40% to 55% are singletons. The sequenced sample consisted of blood. Receptors were obtained from a woman in her sixties in good health.

The table lists this clonotype with a few counts. The chain combines TRBV4-1 with TRBJ2-1; 7 bases align to TRBD1. From germline, CDR1 is MGHRA and CDR2 YSYEKL. CDR3 length: 17 amino acids. The junction had 7 bases not matched to a gene; V was cut back by 0 bases and J by 2 bases. The CDR3 region has the DNA TGCGCCAGCAGCCAAGAACCAAACAGGGGTCCCTACAATGAGCAGTTCTTC. Its translation is CASSQEPNRGPYNEQFF.

This chain uses TRBV20-1 with TRBJ2-1; TRBD1 agrees at 7 bases. V gave up 4 bases and J gave up 4 bases; unmatched junction bases: 1. CDR3 length: 12 amino acids. Germline CDR1 DFQATT, CDR2 SNEGSKA (reference sequence). The CDR3 region is CSAKDRYNEQFF. The CDR3 DNA is TGCAGTGCTAAGGACAGGTACAATGAGCAGTTCTTC.

In this sample, this clonotype turned up a few times. One end of the junction does not line up with germline, which may come from a read error. This rearrangement joins TRBV15 to TRBJ2-7, with 10 bases aligning to TRBD2. The CDR3 totals 16 residues. Germline values: CDR1 LNHNV, CDR2 YYDKDF (reference sequence). For the CDR3, the DNA is TGTGCCACTAGCAGAGGGGGGCTAGCGGGAGTCTACGAGCAGTACTTC. Protein sequence: CATSRGGLAGVYEQYF.

This clonotype was counted between two and nine times. The gene calls are TRBV29-1 and TRBJ2-2; tentative D call: TRBD2 (6 bases). The CDR3 runs to 13 residues. Trimming pared 4 bases from V and 5 bases from J, leaving 11 bases between. The germline V gene has CDR1 SQVTM and CDR2 ANQGSEA. CDR3 sequence: CSVGASVTGELFF. As DNA, the CDR3 is TGCAGCGTTGGGGCTAGCGTAACCGGGGAGCTGTTTTTT.

The genes are TRBV7-9 and TRBJ2-5; 9 bases fit TRBD1. The germline CDR1 and CDR2 sequences are SEHNR and FQNEAQ (reference sequence). CDR3 length: 15 amino acids. The V segment lost 4 bases and the J segment 11 bases; nucleotides outside the gene matches: 14. The CDR3 spells CASSYTGGEGNEQYF. Written as DNA, the CDR3 is TGTGCCAGCAGCTATACAGGGGGCGAGGGCAATGAGCAGTACTTC.

In regard to this clonotype: At one of its ends the junction is not consistent with the germline gene, which may arise from a read error. The chain links TRBV6-6 to TRBJ2-7; possibly TRBD1 or TRBD2 for D (5 bases each). The CDR3 is 13 amino acids. The germline CDR1 and CDR2 sequences are MNHNY and SVGAGI (reference sequence). CDR3 sequence: CASSGTGKGERYF. The CDR3 DNA follows: TGTGCCAGCAGCGGGACGGGGAAGGGCGAGCGGTACTTC.

V usage is TRBV20-1 and J usage is TRBJ2-1; TRBD2 aligns across 9 bases. The CDR3 contains 18 residues. The germline gives CDR1 DFQATT, CDR2 SNEGSKA (reference sequence). Trimming removed 3 bases from V and 4 bases from J; junction bases left unmatched: 16. The CDR3 sequence is CSARSWREGGWGYNEQFF. The CDR3 DNA reads as TGCAGTGCTAGGTCCTGGCGGGAGGGAGGATGGGGATACAATGAGCAGTTCTTC.

Only a few counts were recorded for this clonotype. The V gene is TRBV6-5, the J gene TRBJ2-1; 11 bases fit TRBD2. The DNA end is a closer match to TRBJ2-7, so the J assignment may be wrong. The length of the CDR3 is 15 residues. Germline CDR1 MNHEY, CDR2 SVGAGI. Here the CDR3 reads CASSYSGLADNEQYF. In nucleotides, the CDR3 is TGTGCCAGCAGTTACTCGGGACTAGCGGACAATGAGCAGTACTTC.

The V gene is TRBV2, the J gene TRBJ1-6; 8 nucleotides match TRBD1. CDR3 length: 13 residues. Germline assignment: CDR1 SNHLY and CDR2 FYNNEI. V lost 7 bases and J lost 8; bases outside the gene matches: 4. The CDR3 spells CASKETGDSPLHF. DNA for the CDR3: TGTGCCAGCAAGGAGACAGGGGATTCACCCCTCCACTTT.

This rearrangement joins TRBV7-2 to TRBJ2-1; 8 bases agree with TRBD2. CDR3 length: 15 amino acids. Germline V gene sequence: CDR1 SGHTA, CDR2 FQGNSA. J gave up 7 bases and V 5 bases, and 10 bases lay outside the gene matches. CDR3 DNA sequence: TGTGCCAGCAGCCTCCGGGAGGGCCTACGGAATGAGCAGTTCTTC. Translated, it gives CASSLREGLRNEQFF.